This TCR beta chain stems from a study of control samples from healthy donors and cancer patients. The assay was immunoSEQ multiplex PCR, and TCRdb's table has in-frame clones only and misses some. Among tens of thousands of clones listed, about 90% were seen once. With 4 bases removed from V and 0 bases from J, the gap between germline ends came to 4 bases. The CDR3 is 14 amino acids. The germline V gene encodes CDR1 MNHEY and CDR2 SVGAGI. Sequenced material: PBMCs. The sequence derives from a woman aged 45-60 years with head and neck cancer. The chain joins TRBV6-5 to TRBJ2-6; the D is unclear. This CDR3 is CASSWISGANVLTF. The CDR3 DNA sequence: TGTGCCAGCAGTTGGATCTCTGGGGCCAACGTCCTGACTTTC.